This TCR beta chain appears in the sequencing data of a study of CD8+CD57+ T cells in acquired aplastic anemia. Turning to the study itself: Recorded DNA amounts for sorted CD4+ and CD8+ cells had an average of approximately 3.2 ug. Broader study findings: Over 25 CD8+ CDR3 sequences occurred in both the patients and the controls.

TCR beta VDJ and CDR3 profiles were obtained from a genomic DNA template. Each CDR3 protein is one row after TCRdb ran MiXCR on the reads. The sample has about half a million distinct CDR3 sequences, over 25% seen once; the top ten hold 0.7% to 1%. The authors sequenced patients whose flow cytometry had shown CD8+CD57+ cell expansion. Patients uniformly had severe acquired aplastic anemia. Patients had received no therapy at the time of blood sampling. This clonotype was seen ten or more times. As yet, its antigen is unknown. V lost 4 bases to trimming and J lost 8 bases, with 8 bases between them. Germline V gene sequence: CDR1 SGHVS, CDR2 FQNEAQ. The CDR3 consists of 12 residues.

Sequencing input: sorted CD4+, CD8+, or CD8+CD57+ T cells (not recorded which) from PBMCs. The genes are TRBV7-8 and TRBJ2-2; D perhaps matches TRBD2 (5 bases). The receptor comes from a human donor with aplastic anemia. The CDR3: CASSSTGGELFF. The CDR3 DNA follows: TGTGCCAGCAGCTCGACGGGAGGGGAGCTGTTTTTT.